These 4 T cell receptor beta chains originate from one sample sequenced in a study of T cell responses to AZD1222 COVID-19 vaccine. Profiling relied on immunoSEQ multiplex PCR, and the TCRdb table lists in-frame clones only, not all of them. The sample lists 180,000 or so clones, around 90% occurring once. Material: peripheral blood, obtained 28 days after the second AZD1222 dose. The receptors here all came from an adult who received the AZD1222 COVID-19 vaccine.

This clone was observed a handful of times. This chain links TRBV19 with TRBJ2-2, with D perhaps TRBD2 (5 bases). The V end lost 10 bases, the J end lost 7 bases, and 19 bases lay between the germline ends. This CDR3 contains 14 residues. Germline lookup yields CDR1 LNHDA and CDR2 SQIVND (reference sequence). The CDR3 DNA sequence: TGTGCCACTACCGGCCAGGAGGCGGACGGGGAGCTGTTTTTT. It specifies CATTGQEADGELFF.

This clone was found once. The V and J genes are TRBV3-1 (or the pseudogene TRBV3-2) and TRBJ2-2, with 7 bases lining up with TRBD2. Germline lookup yields CDR1 LGHDT and CDR2 YNNKEL (reference sequence). The CDR3 covers 16 residues. Losses at the gene ends were 2 bases for V and 0 bases for J; bases not matched to a gene: 3. CDR3 residues: CASSQFTSANTGELFF. The CDR3 nucleotides read TGTGCCAGCAGCCAATTCACTAGCGCGAACACCGGGGAGCTGTTTTTT.

The chain has TRBV6-2 or TRBV6-3 and TRBJ2-7; 8 bases are shared with TRBD1. CDR3 length: 16 amino acids. The germline V gene has CDR1 MNHEY and CDR2 SVGEGT. The J segment lost 3 bases and the V segment lost 5 bases, leaving 12 bases of the junction unmatched. The CDR3 region has the DNA TGTGCCAGCAGTCGACTAACGGACAGGGACTTCTACGAGCAGTACTTC. This sequence encodes CASSRLTDRDFYEQYF.

The CDR3: CASTLDKQNSPLHF. The CDR3 coding sequence is TGCGCCAGCACTTTGGACAAGCAAAATTCACCCCTCCACTTT. V and J are TRBV5-1 and TRBJ1-6, with D possibly matching TRBD1 (5 bases). This CDR3 is built from 14 residues. V was shortened by 6 bases and J by 7 bases, with 14 bases between the two germline ends. Germline CDR1 SGHRS, CDR2 YFSETQ.